One T cell receptor (beta chain) is described in this entry. The treatment is: 15 to 20 received Ad26.COV2.S at low or high dose, single or two shots; roughly five received placebo; per-sample allocation not given. Sampling happened 63 days after the first vaccine or placebo injection. The data were obtained in a study of Ad26.COV2.S vaccination and SARS-CoV-2 variants. Data came from immunoSEQ multiplex PCR; TCRdb stores just in-frame clones and leaves some out. The table lists about 250,000 clones, around 88% of them singletons. The sample consisted of peripheral blood, taken in a trial of Ad26.COV2.S vaccine versus placebo. The TCR originated in a person aged 18 to 59 who received the Ad26.COV2.S COVID-19 vaccine or a placebo.

CDR3 residues: CASSPGTREETQYF. CDR3 DNA sequence: TGCGCCAGCAGCCCCGGGACTAGGGAAGAGACCCAGTACTTC. The rearrangement links TRBV5-1 to TRBJ2-5; 8 bases agree with TRBD2. Germline loops: CDR1 SGHRS, CDR2 YFSETQ. J gave up 3 bases and V 4 bases, and 5 bases lay outside the gene matches. CDR3 length equals 14 residues.